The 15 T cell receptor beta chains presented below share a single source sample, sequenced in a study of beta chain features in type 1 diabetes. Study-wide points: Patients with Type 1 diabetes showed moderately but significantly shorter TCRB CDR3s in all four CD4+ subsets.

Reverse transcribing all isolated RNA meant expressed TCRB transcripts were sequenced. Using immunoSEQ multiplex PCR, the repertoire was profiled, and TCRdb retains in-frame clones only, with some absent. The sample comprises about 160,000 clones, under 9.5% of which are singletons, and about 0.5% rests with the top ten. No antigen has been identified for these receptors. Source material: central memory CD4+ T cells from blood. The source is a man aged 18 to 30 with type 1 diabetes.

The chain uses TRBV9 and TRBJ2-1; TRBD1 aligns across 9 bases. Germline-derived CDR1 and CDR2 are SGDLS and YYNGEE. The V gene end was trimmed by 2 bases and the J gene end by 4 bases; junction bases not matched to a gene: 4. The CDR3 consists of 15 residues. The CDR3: CASSVRDRAYNEQFF. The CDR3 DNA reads TGTGCCAGCAGCGTTAGGGACAGGGCTTACAATGAGCAGTTCTTC.

This CDR3 reads CASSGDTGNQPQHF. DNA of the CDR3: TGTGCCAGCAGTGGGGACACAGGTAATCAGCCCCAGCATTTT. V and J are TRBV6-1 and TRBJ1-5, with D maybe TRBD1 (6 bases). V gave up 4 bases and J gave up 4 bases, with 11 bases separating them. The CDR3 loop spans 14 amino acids. Germline CDR1 reads MNHNS; CDR2 reads SASEGT.

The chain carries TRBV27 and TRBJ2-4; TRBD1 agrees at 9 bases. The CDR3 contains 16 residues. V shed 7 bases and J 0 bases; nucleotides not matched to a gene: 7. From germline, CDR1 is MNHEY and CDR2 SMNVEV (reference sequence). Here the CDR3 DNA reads TGTGCCAGCAAAGGAGGGACAGGGCTAGCCAAAAACATTCAGTACTTC. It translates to CASKGGTGLAKNIQYF.

CDR3 DNA sequence: TGTGCCAGCAGTTCACTAGCGGGAGCCCTAGGCAATGAGCAGTTCTTC. Its translation is CASSSLAGALGNEQFF. The chain uses TRBV27 and TRBJ2-1; the match to TRBD2 covers 11 bases. In germline, CDR1 is MNHEY, CDR2 SMNVEV (reference sequence). The CDR3 contains 16 residues. With V trimmed by 4 bases and J by 6 bases, 8 bases remained unmatched.

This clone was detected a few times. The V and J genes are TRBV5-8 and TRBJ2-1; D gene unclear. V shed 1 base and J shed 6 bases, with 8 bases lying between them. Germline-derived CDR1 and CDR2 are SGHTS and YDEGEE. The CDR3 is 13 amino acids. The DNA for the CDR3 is TGTGCCAGCAGCTTGTTCCCTATCAATGAGCAGTTCTTC. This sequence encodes CASSLFPINEQFF.

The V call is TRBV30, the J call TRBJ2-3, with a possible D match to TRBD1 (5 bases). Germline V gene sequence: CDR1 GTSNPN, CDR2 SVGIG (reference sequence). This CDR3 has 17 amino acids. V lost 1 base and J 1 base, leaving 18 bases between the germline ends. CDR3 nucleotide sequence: TGTGCCTGGAGTGCTGGGGCCCCACTTAGAGGCACAGATACGCAGTATTTT. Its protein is CAWSAGAPLRGTDTQYF.

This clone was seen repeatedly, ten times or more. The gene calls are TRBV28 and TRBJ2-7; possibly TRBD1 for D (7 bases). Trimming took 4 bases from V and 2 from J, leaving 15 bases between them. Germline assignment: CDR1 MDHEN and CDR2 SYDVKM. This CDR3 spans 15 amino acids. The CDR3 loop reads CASSSRGTATYEQYF. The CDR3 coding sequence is TGTGCCAGCAGTTCCCGCGGGACAGCTACCTACGAGCAGTACTTC.

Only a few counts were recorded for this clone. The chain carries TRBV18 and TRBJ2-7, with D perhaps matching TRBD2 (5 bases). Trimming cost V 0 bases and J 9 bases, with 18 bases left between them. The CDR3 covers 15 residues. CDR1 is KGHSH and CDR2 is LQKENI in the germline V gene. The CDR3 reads CASSPPASRKEGQYF. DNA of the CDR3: TGTGCCAGCTCACCACCGGCTAGCCGGAAAGAAGGGCAGTACTTC. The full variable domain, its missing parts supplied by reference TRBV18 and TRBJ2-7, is NAGVMQNPRHLVRRRGQEARLRCSPMKGHSHVYWYRQLPEEGLKFMVYLQKENIIDESGMPKERFSAEFPKEGPSILRIQQVVRGDSAAYFCASSPPASRKEGQYFGPGTRLTVT.

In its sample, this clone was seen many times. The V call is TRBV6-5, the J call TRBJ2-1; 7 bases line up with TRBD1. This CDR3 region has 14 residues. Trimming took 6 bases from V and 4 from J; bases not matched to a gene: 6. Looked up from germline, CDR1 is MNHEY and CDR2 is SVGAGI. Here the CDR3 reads CASRPGQFYNEQFF. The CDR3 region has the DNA TGTGCCAGCAGACCGGGACAGTTTTACAATGAGCAGTTCTTC.

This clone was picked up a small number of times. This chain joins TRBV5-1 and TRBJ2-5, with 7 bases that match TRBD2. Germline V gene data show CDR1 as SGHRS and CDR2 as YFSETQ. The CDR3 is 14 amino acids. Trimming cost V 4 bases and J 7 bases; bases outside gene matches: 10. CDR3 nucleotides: TGCGCCAGCAGCCCGGACACCCCGGGGGGGACCCAGTACTTC. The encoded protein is CASSPDTPGGTQYF.

CDR3: CASSDPSWGPGETQYF. DNA for the CDR3: TGTGCCAGCAGTGACCCATCCTGGGGCCCAGGGGAGACCCAGTACTTC. The chain links TRBV6-4 to TRBJ2-5, with D maybe TRBD1 (5 bases). V shed 2 bases and J shed 5 bases, with 18 bases lying between them. CDR1 MRHNA and CDR2 SNTAGT come from the germline V gene. The length of the CDR3 is 16 residues.

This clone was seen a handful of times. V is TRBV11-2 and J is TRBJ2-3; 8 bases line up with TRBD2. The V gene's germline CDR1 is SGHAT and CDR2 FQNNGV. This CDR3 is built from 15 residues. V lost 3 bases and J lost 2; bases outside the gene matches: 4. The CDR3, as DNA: TGTGCCAGCAGCTTCATAGCGGGGTACACAGATACGCAGTATTTT. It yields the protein CASSFIAGYTDTQYF.

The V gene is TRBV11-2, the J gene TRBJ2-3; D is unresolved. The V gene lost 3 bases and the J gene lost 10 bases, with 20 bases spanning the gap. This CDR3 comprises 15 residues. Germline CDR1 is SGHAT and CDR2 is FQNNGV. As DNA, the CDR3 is TGTGCCAGCAGCTTGATAACGCGTCAACGCACTCCGCAGTATTTT. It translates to CASSLITRQRTPQYF.

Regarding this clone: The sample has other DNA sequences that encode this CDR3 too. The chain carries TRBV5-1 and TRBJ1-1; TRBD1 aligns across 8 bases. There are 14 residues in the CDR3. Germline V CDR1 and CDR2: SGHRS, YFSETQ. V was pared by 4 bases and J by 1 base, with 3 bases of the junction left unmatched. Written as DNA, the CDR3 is TGCGCCAGCAGCCCGGGGACAGGGAACACTGAAGCTTTCTTT. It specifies CASSPGTGNTEAFF.

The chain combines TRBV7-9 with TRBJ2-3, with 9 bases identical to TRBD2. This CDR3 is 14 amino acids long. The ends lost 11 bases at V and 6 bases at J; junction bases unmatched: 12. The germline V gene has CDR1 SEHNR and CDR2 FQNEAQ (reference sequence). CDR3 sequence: CAGRDSGSVDTQYF. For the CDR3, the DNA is TGTGCCGGAAGGGATAGCGGGAGTGTTGATACGCAGTATTTT.